The 18 T cell receptor beta chains below come from one sample, sequenced in a study of OX40 agonist ivuxolimab in advanced cancers. TCRdb's copy holds only in-frame clones and misses some; the assay was immunoSEQ multiplex PCR. The sample has 66,000 or so clones; roughly 80% are singletons. This specimen was CD4+ or CD8+ T cells sorted from blood, taken in a trial of the OX40 agonist ivuxolimab. These receptor sequences come from an adult with an advanced solid tumor such as melanoma, head and neck, liver or kidney cancer.

This clone was recorded a few times. The V gene is TRBV30, the J gene TRBJ2-1; TRBD2 aligns across 8 bases. The CDR3 has 10 amino acids. The germline gives CDR1 GTSNPN, CDR2 SVGIG (reference sequence). V dropped 8 bases and J dropped 10; count of bases not matched to a gene: 4. CDR3 DNA: TGTGCCGGGGAGCGGGGGGAGCAGTTCTTC. Amino acid sequence: CAGERGEQFF.

This clone showed up just a few times. V and J are TRBV5-6 and TRBJ2-3; a possible D gene is TRBD2 (5 bases). Germline V CDR1 and CDR2: SGHDT, YYEEEE. The length of the CDR3 is 15 residues. V lost 2 bases, J lost 2 bases, and 12 bases lay in between. Here the CDR3 reads CASSFGLILTDTQYF. The CDR3 bases are TGTGCCAGCAGCTTCGGACTGATACTCACAGATACGCAGTATTTT.

This clone has a handful of counts. The CDR3 here is CASSQVGGKTSPLHF. The CDR3 region has the DNA TGTGCCAGCAGCCAAGTGGGGGGTAAGACTTCACCCCTCCACTTT. The chain recombines TRBV4-2 with TRBJ1-6; tentatively, D is TRBD1 (5 bases). Between the trimmed V and J ends, which lost 1 base and 9 bases, there was a span of 13 bases. Germline V gene lookup returns CDR1 LGHNA and CDR2 YNFKEQ. The CDR3 contains 15 residues.

The chain joins TRBV19 to TRBJ2-1; 10 positions agree with TRBD1. The CDR3 is 16 amino acids. J gave up 3 bases and V 0 bases, and 2 bases lay outside the gene matches. Germline V gene data show CDR1 as LNHDA and CDR2 as SQIVND (reference sequence). CDR3 protein: CASSIDGTGDYNEQFF. CDR3 sequence (DNA): TGTGCCAGTAGTATAGATGGGACAGGGGACTACAATGAGCAGTTCTTC.

CDR3 region: CASSRARLAGVRGYTF. The CDR3 DNA reads as TGTGCCAGCAGCCGGGCGCGGTTGGCAGGGGTACGTGGCTACACCTTC. The genes are TRBV6-6 and TRBJ1-2, with D maybe TRBD1 (6 bases). The V gene's germline CDR1 is MNHNY and CDR2 SVGAGI (reference sequence). CDR3 length equals 16 residues. Trimming cost V 6 bases and J 7 bases, with 24 bases left between them.

Concerning this clone itself: Other DNA variants within this sample encode the same CDR3. The rearrangement uses TRBV7-2 and TRBJ2-5; D perhaps matches TRBD2 (5 bases). The germline gives CDR1 SGHTA, CDR2 FQGNSA. Trimming removed 1 base from V and 5 bases from J, with 8 bases in between. CDR3 size: 13 residues. The CDR3 sequence: CASSLGTQETQYF. As DNA, the CDR3 is TGTGCCAGCAGCTTAGGGACTCAGGAGACCCAGTACTTC.

The J gene is TRBJ1-4, the V gene TRBV7-9; no definite D call. The CDR3 sequence is 14 residues long. Germline-derived CDR1 and CDR2 are SEHNR and FQNEAQ (reference sequence). V lost 1 base and J lost 8, with 11 bases in between. The CDR3: CASSLGAFGEKLFF. The CDR3 DNA reads as TGTGCCAGCAGCTTAGGTGCTTTTGGGGAAAAACTGTTTTTT.

The chain recombines TRBV7-2 with TRBJ2-5; unclear D gene. Trimming took 6 bases from V and 3 from J, leaving 11 bases between them. The germline gives CDR1 SGHTA, CDR2 FQGNSA. The length of the CDR3 is 13 residues. The DNA of the CDR3 is TGTGCCAGCAGTATTGGATGGGAAGAGACCCAGTACTTC. As protein: CASSIGWEETQYF.

The V gene is TRBV7-2, the J gene TRBJ2-3; 11 positions agree with TRBD2. Germline V gene data show CDR1 as SGHTA and CDR2 as FQGNSA. The CDR3 has 16 residues. V shed 5 bases and J 4 bases; nucleotides not matched to a gene: 8. The CDR3 is CASSTVAGGPADTQYF. CDR3 DNA: TGTGCCAGCAGCACAGTAGCGGGAGGGCCCGCAGATACGCAGTATTTT.

The chain uses TRBV9 and TRBJ1-2; 9 positions agree with TRBD1. V gave up 0 bases and J gave up 4 bases; unmatched junction bases: 7. Germline V gene data show CDR1 as SGDLS and CDR2 as YYNGEE. The CDR3 is made up of 16 amino acids. The DNA for the CDR3 is TGTGCCAGCAGCGTAGAGTGGGGACAGGGTAGCTATGGCTACACCTTC. Its translation: CASSVEWGQGSYGYTF.

The chain recombines TRBV7-6 with TRBJ1-3, with no clear D. Per the germline V gene, CDR1 is SGHVS and CDR2 is FNYEAQ. Trimming left V 5 bases short and J 0 bases short, with 11 bases between. The CDR3 has 15 amino acids. This chain's CDR3 is CASSDNSLSGNTIYF. The CDR3 nucleotides read TGTGCCAGCAGCGACAACTCTCTCTCTGGAAACACCATATATTTT.

In this sample, this clone turned up a few times. This chain uses TRBV27 with TRBJ2-1; 8 bases map to TRBD2. CDR1 is MNHEY, CDR2 SMNVEV, per germline (reference sequence). This CDR3 is built from 16 residues. J was trimmed by 4 bases and V by 5 bases; bases with no gene match: 10. The CDR3 is CASSPSPSGRYNEQFF. The DNA of the CDR3 is TGTGCCAGCAGTCCATCACCTAGCGGGCGTTACAATGAGCAGTTCTTC.

The chain couples TRBV5-6 to TRBJ1-2, with TRBD1 identical over 9 bases. This CDR3 comprises 17 residues. Germline V gene sequence: CDR1 SGHDT, CDR2 YYEEEE. Trimming cost V 3 bases and J 2 bases; bases outside gene matches: 11. CDR3 sequence: CASSSRPGQGSNYGYTF. CDR3 coding DNA: TGTGCCAGCAGCTCCAGACCGGGACAGGGTTCAAACTATGGCTACACCTTC.

The chain combines TRBV2 with TRBJ2-3; 12 bases agree with TRBD2. Unmatched junction bases numbered 7, after V lost 4 bases and J lost 5 bases. This CDR3 is built from 16 residues. From germline, CDR1 is SNHLY and CDR2 FYNNEI. The CDR3 region is CASSVPGLAGEDTQYF. Here the CDR3 DNA reads TGTGCCAGCAGTGTGCCGGGACTAGCGGGTGAAGATACGCAGTATTTT.

The chain employs TRBV27 and TRBJ2-1; TRBD2 matches at 13 bases. The CDR3 is 14 amino acids. Trimming removed 3 bases from V and 9 bases from J; junction bases left unmatched: 2. The germline V gene has CDR1 MNHEY and CDR2 SMNVEV (reference sequence). The CDR3 coding sequence is TGTGCCAGCAGTTTCACTAGCGGGAGGGGTGAGCAGTTCTTC. This gives the protein CASSFTSGRGEQFF.

The gene calls are TRBV5-1 and TRBJ1-1; D is unresolved. Trimming removed 2 bases from V and 1 base from J, with 6 bases in between. This CDR3 has 13 residues. CDR1 is SGHRS and CDR2 is YFSETQ in the germline V gene. For the CDR3, the DNA is TGCGCCAGCAGCTTTACAGCGAACACTGAAGCTTTCTTT. It codes for CASSFTANTEAFF.

For this clone: Its ends do not fully match the called genes, so a read error is possible. The chain combines TRBV7-7 with TRBJ2-5, with 7 bases identical to TRBD1. The CDR3 contains 14 residues. CDR1 is SSHAT, CDR2 FNYEAQ, per germline (reference sequence). CDR3 sequence: CASSRTGSQETQYF. Written as DNA, the CDR3 is TGTGCTAGCAGCCGGACAGGTTCCCAAGAGACCCAGTACTTC.

V and J are TRBV6-1 and TRBJ1-2, with TRBD1 matching over 8 bases. Germline V gene lookup returns CDR1 MNHNS and CDR2 SASEGT. The CDR3 runs to 13 residues. V was clipped by 3 bases and J by 8 bases; unmatched bases: 5. The CDR3 protein is CASSEQGAWGYTF. CDR3 nucleotides: TGTGCCAGCAGTGAGCAGGGGGCGTGGGGCTACACCTTC.